A selection of T cell receptor beta chains follows, all from one sample in a study of blood T cell repertoires in COVID-19. Assay: immunoSEQ multiplex PCR; the TCRdb copy retains only in-frame clones and omits some. The data show about 150,000 clones, around three quarters seen once. The sequencing sample was made of peripheral blood. These receptors all come from a man older than 75 with acute or convalescent COVID-19. Both conserved end residues are trimmed from each CDR3. Each record gives: clone size, V gene, J gene, CDR3 protein. Rows give clone size only sometimes, using once, few, many, or a class for an expanded clone.

-,TRBV6-6,TRBJ2-7,ASKGTFSPYEQY
-,TRBV19,TRBJ1-5,ASSIFEVGVNQPQH
-,TRBV18,TRBJ1-6,ASSPREAKGSPLH
-,TRBV3-1/TRBV3-2,TRBJ2-1,ASSQNSGGFSYNEQF
few,TRBV4-3,TRBJ1-6,ASSQAVGQVFGPLH
once,TRBV7-2,TRBJ1-1,ASSLAGQGVAEAF
-,TRBV5-8,TRBJ2-1,ASSLASGSGASYNEQF
-,TRBV19,TRBJ2-1,ASSISGISYNEQF
-,TRBV7-2,TRBJ2-1,ASSPRIYNEQF
-,TRBV7-2,TRBJ2-7,ASSQDRASDEQY
-,TRBV4-2,TRBJ2-7,ASSQDTGGQGEQY
-,TRBV3-1/TRBV3-2,TRBJ2-6,ASSQGQADSGANVLT
-,TRBV6-5,TRBJ1-6,ASSYSRGDNSPLH
-,TRBV29-1,TRBJ1-2,SVHSGGGYT
-,TRBV11-2,TRBJ1-3,ASSRQGAAGNTIY
-,TRBV18,TRBJ1-1,ASSLDRNTEAF
-,TRBV18,TRBJ2-1,ASSPQAGENEQF
-,TRBV7-9,TRBJ2-1,ASSLGQGANEQF
-,TRBV9,TRBJ2-2,ASSVGTGGLGELF
-,TRBV5-1,TRBJ2-1,ASSFLQGYNEQF
-,TRBV5-5,TRBJ1-2,ASSFSRDWRGYT
-,TRBV7-2,TRBJ1-5,ASSSRDSQRPQH
-,TRBV18,TRBJ2-7,ASSRSSRDEQY
-,TRBV6-1,TRBJ1-5,ASSENQAPRQPQH
once,TRBV30,TRBJ1-1,AWSYRGTEAF
once,TRBV5-8,TRBJ2-1,ASSLSGYNEQF
-,TRBV4-1,TRBJ1-4,ASSQDGGGTNEKLF
-,TRBV5-4,TRBJ1-1,ASSLADRVTEAF
-,TRBV11-2,TRBJ1-2,ASSLDRAYGYT
-,TRBV18,TRBJ1-4,ASSPPGQDPTNEKLF
-,TRBV27,TRBJ1-4,ASSLVGQATNEKLF
-,TRBV5-4,TRBJ1-6,ASSEPRGENSPLH
-,TRBV3-1/TRBV3-2,TRBJ2-3,ASSQGTRSADTQY
-,TRBV18,TRBJ2-5,ASSPPAGGWETQY